Listed here are 11 T cell receptor beta chains from one sample, sequenced in a study of graft-versus-host responses after intestinal transplantation. Antigens for these TCRs are unknown. The protocol was immunoSEQ multiplex PCR, while the TCRdb copy is restricted to in-frame clones and leaves out a portion. The table lists about 26,000 clones, roughly 87% of them singletons. Sequences were derived from unstimulated CD4+ T cells sorted from spleen or lymph node cells, sampled before intestinal transplant. Receptors originate from a human donor who received an intestinal transplant.

The J gene is TRBJ2-2, the V gene TRBV5-1, with D perhaps TRBD1 (5 bases). V lost 4 bases and J 4 bases, leaving 17 bases between the germline ends. CDR3 size: 16 residues. The germline V gene has CDR1 SGHRS and CDR2 YFSETQ. CDR3 sequence: CASSNPSTVSTGELFF. As DNA, the CDR3 is TGCGCCAGCAGCAACCCATCGACAGTAAGCACCGGGGAGCTGTTTTTT.

The chain employs TRBV19 and TRBJ2-2, with D perhaps matching TRBD2 (5 bases). Between the trimmed V and J ends, which lost 1 base and 5 bases, there was a span of 14 bases. CDR1 is LNHDA and CDR2 is SQIVND in the germline V gene (reference sequence). CDR3 length: 16 residues. CDR3 sequence: CASSIVVSPGTGELFF. DNA of the CDR3: TGTGCCAGTAGTATAGTGGTCAGTCCGGGGACCGGGGAGCTGTTTTTT.

This sequence joins TRBV5-1 and TRBJ2-1, with TRBD2 matching over 13 bases. The CDR3 covers 18 residues. J was trimmed by 0 bases and V by 3 bases; bases with no gene match: 6. Germline V gene data show CDR1 as SGHRS and CDR2 as YFSETQ. The CDR3 region has the DNA TGCGCCAGCAGCTGGGGACTAGCGGGAATGGCCTCCTACAATGAGCAGTTCTTC. This gives the protein CASSWGLAGMASYNEQFF.

This clone appeared a few times. The chain joins TRBV5-1 to TRBJ1-4; no firm D call. The CDR3 sequence is 15 residues long. V shed 0 bases and J shed 8 bases, with 14 bases lying between them. Looked up from germline, CDR1 is SGHRS and CDR2 is YFSETQ. This CDR3 reads CASSLEGNLREKLFF. The CDR3 region has the DNA TGCGCCAGCAGCTTGGAGGGTAACCTCCGGGAAAAACTGTTTTTT.

For the CDR3, the DNA is TGTGCCAGCGGACAGGGGGCGAACACTGAAGCTTTCTTT. It encodes CASGQGANTEAFF. The V gene is TRBV19, the J gene TRBJ1-1; 11 bases align to TRBD1. This CDR3 contains 13 residues. CDR1 LNHDA and CDR2 SQIVND come from the germline V gene (reference sequence). The ends lost 9 bases at V and 1 base at J; junction bases unmatched: 1.

This chain links TRBV5-1 with TRBJ1-5; no definite D call. This CDR3 contains 15 residues. Per germline, CDR1 SGHRS and CDR2 YFSETQ. V was trimmed by 0 bases and J by 5 bases, leaving 12 bases between them. CDR3 amino acids: CASSLGLPRDQPQHF. The CDR3 nucleotides are TGCGCCAGCAGCTTGGGACTGCCCCGGGATCAGCCCCAGCATTTT.

The rearrangement links TRBV19 to TRBJ2-7, with 16 bases aligning to TRBD2. CDR1 is LNHDA, CDR2 SQIVND, per germline (reference sequence). CDR3 length: 15 residues. The V and J ends lost 4 bases and 5 bases, in that order; junction bases with no gene match: 2. The CDR3 spells CASSRGLAGGDEQYF. The CDR3 coding sequence is TGTGCCAGTAGTAGGGGACTAGCGGGAGGGGACGAGCAGTACTTC.

This clone was counted between two and nine times. V and J are TRBV15 and TRBJ2-7; weak D call: TRBD1 (6 bases). CDR3 size: 14 residues. The germline V gene has CDR1 LNHNV and CDR2 YYDKDF (reference sequence). V lost 0 bases and J lost 3, with 9 bases in between. The CDR3 sequence: CATSREPTGYEQYF. In DNA, the CDR3 is TGTGCCACCAGCAGAGAGCCGACAGGCTACGAGCAGTACTTC.

The chain uses TRBV10-3 and TRBJ2-3; possibly TRBD1 for D (5 bases). Germline V gene data show CDR1 as ENHRY and CDR2 as SYGVKD. Trimming took 11 bases from V and 3 from J, leaving 15 bases between them. The CDR3 spans 13 residues. CDR3 protein: CALRGTETDTQYF. CDR3 sequence (DNA): TGTGCCCTAAGGGGTACAGAAACAGATACGCAGTATTTT.

The chain is built from TRBV29-1 and TRBJ2-3; D tentatively reads TRBD1 or TRBD2 (5 bases each). Germline assignment: CDR1 SQVTM and CDR2 ANQGSEA. The CDR3 runs to 12 residues. V was pared by 3 bases and J by 1 base, with 5 bases between. CDR3 protein: CSVEGGTDTQYF. CDR3 coding DNA: TGCAGCGTTGAGGGGGGCACAGATACGCAGTATTTT.

The genes are TRBV20-1 and TRBJ2-5; D gene ambiguous. Germline assignment: CDR1 DFQATT and CDR2 SNEGSKA (reference sequence). V was pared by 2 bases and J by 5 bases, with 6 bases between. The CDR3 sequence is 11 residues long. The DNA of the CDR3 is TGCAGTGCTAGACCCCTCGAGACCCAGTACTTC. Protein sequence: CSARPLETQYF.